Below are 25 T cell receptor beta chains sequenced from a single sample in a study of T cell responses to AZD1222 COVID-19 vaccine. The method was immunoSEQ multiplex PCR; TCRdb's version includes in-frame clones alone and lacks a portion of them. The sample lists around 160,000 clones, 80% to 95% occurring once. The sequenced sample was peripheral blood, obtained on day 0 of MenACWY control vaccination. The receptors come from an adult in good health.

This chain connects TRBV5-1 to TRBJ1-2, with D unclear. This CDR3 region has 16 residues. Germline CDR1 reads SGHRS; CDR2 reads YFSETQ. Trimming cost V 5 bases and J 5 bases, with 22 bases left between them. The CDR3 DNA is TGCGCCAGCAGTCCCCCCCCTGACTCATCGGGTTATGGCTACACCTTC. Its protein is CASSPPPDSSGYGYTF.

The chain couples TRBV5-1 to TRBJ1-1; TRBD1 might be the D (5 bases). Trimming shortened V by 2 bases and J by 3 bases, and 8 bases separated the two germline ends. Looked up from germline, CDR1 is SGHRS and CDR2 is YFSETQ. This CDR3 comprises 13 residues. The CDR3 DNA reads as TGCGCCAGCAGCTTTCCACAGGACACTGAAGCTTTCTTT. This sequence encodes CASSFPQDTEAFF.

J is TRBJ2-1 and V is TRBV5-1; 9 bases are a match to TRBD1. Germline V CDR1 and CDR2: SGHRS, YFSETQ. CDR3 size: 13 residues. V lost 2 bases, J lost 7 bases, and 1 base stayed unmatched. For the CDR3, the DNA is TGCGCCAGCAGCTTTGGGACAGGGAATGAGCAGTTCTTC. This encodes CASSFGTGNEQFF.

The genes are TRBV4-1 and TRBJ2-1; D ambiguous. Germline CDR1 reads MGHRA; CDR2 reads YSYEKL. This CDR3 spans 15 amino acids. V was clipped by 1 base and J by 4 bases, with 11 bases between them. CDR3 sequence reads: CASSQAGTEYNEQFF. CDR3 DNA: TGCGCCAGCAGCCAAGCTGGCACAGAATACAATGAGCAGTTCTTC.

The chain combines TRBV30 with TRBJ1-4; D uncertain. The CDR3 spans 10 residues. Germline V gives CDR1 GTSNPN, CDR2 SVGIG (reference sequence). Trimming removed 8 bases at V and 8 bases at J, with 9 bases between. The CDR3 DNA reads TGTGCCGGGTACTACGAAAAACTGTTTTTT. Translating gives CAGYYEKLFF.

The V call is TRBV7-9, the J call TRBJ1-5; the D gene is possibly TRBD1 (5 bases). Trimming took 1 base from V and 3 from J, leaving 10 bases between them. The germline V gene has CDR1 SEHNR and CDR2 FQNEAQ (reference sequence). This CDR3 is built from 15 residues. CDR3 region: CASSLGTGFNQPQHF. DNA for the CDR3: TGTGCCAGCAGCTTAGGAACAGGCTTCAATCAGCCCCAGCATTTT.

This rearrangement joins TRBV5-5 to TRBJ2-7; D not certain. The V end lost 4 bases, the J end lost 5 bases, and 13 bases lay between the germline ends. This CDR3 region has 13 residues. Per germline, CDR1 SGHKS and CDR2 YYEKEE (reference sequence). DNA for the CDR3: TGTGCCAGCAGCGGAATAGGACGGGACGAGCAGTACTTC. It specifies CASSGIGRDEQYF.

This clone was detected only a few times. The gene calls are TRBV10-3 and TRBJ2-7; 7 nucleotides agree with TRBD2. The CDR3 contains 15 residues. The trim removed 6 bases at V and 4 bases at J, leaving 12 bases unmatched. Per the germline V gene, CDR1 is ENHRY and CDR2 is SYGVKD. CDR3 coding DNA: TGTGCCATCAGACGGACAACCGCGGGAGTGTACGAGCAGTACTTC. Translation gives CAIRRTTAGVYEQYF.

This chain connects TRBV6-5 to TRBJ1-3; 9 bases are a match to TRBD1. The CDR3 runs 15 residues. The trim removed 9 bases at V and 4 bases at J, leaving 10 bases unmatched. From germline, CDR1 is MNHEY and CDR2 SVGAGI. The CDR3 DNA follows: TGTGCCAGGAGGGGAGGGACAGGGCGCGGAAACACCATATATTTT. Protein: CARRGGTGRGNTIYF.

The J gene is TRBJ2-1, the V gene TRBV27; the D gene is possibly TRBD2 (7 bases). With 2 bases removed from V and 8 bases from J, the gap between germline ends came to 16 bases. Germline V gene lookup returns CDR1 MNHEY and CDR2 SMNVEV (reference sequence). This CDR3 comprises 15 residues. The CDR3 here is CASSLRGGQRDEQFF. Here the CDR3 DNA reads TGTGCCAGCAGTTTAAGGGGGGGACAAAGGGATGAGCAGTTCTTC.

The chain combines TRBV9 with TRBJ1-5; D is perhaps TRBD1 (6 bases). Trimming removed 0 bases at V and 7 bases at J, with 14 bases between. The CDR3 is made up of 15 amino acids. Germline CDR1 is SGDLS and CDR2 is YYNGEE. CDR3 protein: CASSVDSGVGQPQHF. For the CDR3, the DNA is TGTGCCAGCAGCGTAGATTCAGGGGTTGGGCAGCCCCAGCATTTT.

The rearrangement joins TRBV10-3 to TRBJ2-7, with 11 bases lining up with TRBD1. V dropped 6 bases and J dropped 5; count of bases not matched to a gene: 3. The CDR3 loop spans 13 amino acids. Germline CDR1 and CDR2: ENHRY and SYGVKD. CDR3 region: CAIRGQGADEQYF. The CDR3 DNA reads TGTGCCATCAGAGGACAGGGGGCGGACGAGCAGTACTTC.

The chain is built from TRBV27 and TRBJ1-5; unclear D gene. V lost 4 bases, J lost 3 bases, and 13 bases lay in between. The CDR3 length is 15 residues. Germline V CDR1 and CDR2: MNHEY, SMNVEV (reference sequence). CDR3 DNA sequence: TGTGCCAGCAGTTACCGTTCCGAACCCAATCAGCCCCAGCATTTT. It translates to CASSYRSEPNQPQHF.

This sequence joins TRBV29-1 and TRBJ2-7, with 7 bases lining up with TRBD1. CDR1 is SQVTM and CDR2 is ANQGSEA in the germline V gene. The CDR3 extends over 13 amino acids. The V segment lost 6 bases and the J segment 1 base; nucleotides outside the gene matches: 6. In DNA, the CDR3 is TGCAGCGTAACCGGGACAGCGTCCTACGAGCAGTACTTC. Translation gives CSVTGTASYEQYF.

The gene calls are TRBV6-5 and TRBJ2-2; D might be TRBD1 (6 bases). The CDR3 is 16 amino acids. V lost 4 bases and J lost 7, with 19 bases in between. From germline, CDR1 is MNHEY and CDR2 SVGAGI. This CDR3 reads CASSLAGAPPGGELFF. In DNA form, the CDR3 reads TGTGCCAGCAGTTTGGCAGGGGCGCCCCCGGGCGGGGAGCTGTTTTTT.

The V call is TRBV3-1 (or the pseudogene TRBV3-2), the J call TRBJ1-1; no reliable D call. The V end lost 11 bases, the J end lost 1 base, and 8 bases lay between the germline ends. This CDR3 region has 11 residues. Germline-derived CDR1 and CDR2 are LGHDT and YNNKEL (reference sequence). The CDR3, as DNA: TGTGCCTCCTCGACGAACACTGAAGCTTTCTTT. It specifies CASSTNTEAFF.

The chain uses TRBV5-6 and TRBJ1-1; D is ambiguous. Germline CDR1 reads SGHDT; CDR2 reads YYEEEE. There are 15 residues in the CDR3. Between the trimmed V and J ends, which lost 0 bases and 4 bases, there was a span of 13 bases. The CDR3 spells CASSLDKRWITEAFF. CDR3 nucleotides: TGTGCCAGCAGCTTGGATAAGAGGTGGATCACTGAAGCTTTCTTT.

The genes are TRBV4-1 and TRBJ1-2, with TRBD1 as a possible D gene (6 bases). The germline CDR1 and CDR2 sequences are MGHRA and YSYEKL. The CDR3 spans 16 residues. The V end was cut by 3 bases, the J end by 6 bases, with 20 bases between. The CDR3 bases are TGCGCCAGCAGCCAGCCCCCGAGGGGGGATCGTGATGGCTACACCTTC. Translated, it gives CASSQPPRGDRDGYTF.

CDR3 nucleotides: TGCAGCGTTAGAACGGGGATAGCCTACGAGCAGTACTTC. Translated: CSVRTGIAYEQYF. V usage is TRBV29-1 and J usage is TRBJ2-7; D may be TRBD2 (5 bases). The CDR3 totals 13 residues. Trimming shortened V by 5 bases and J by 2 bases, and 13 bases separated the two germline ends. Per the germline V gene, CDR1 is SQVTM and CDR2 is ANQGSEA.

This clone was recorded once. The CDR3 DNA sequence: TGTGCCAGTAGTATAGGTAAAGGGCCCTACAATGAGCAGTTCTTC. Translating gives CASSIGKGPYNEQFF. The chain employs TRBV19 and TRBJ2-1; D unclear. Germline values: CDR1 LNHDA, CDR2 SQIVND (reference sequence). The V and J ends lost 1 base and 2 bases respectively, with 9 bases between them. The CDR3 has 15 residues.

This chain uses TRBV5-1 with TRBJ2-7; 9 bases align to TRBD1. CDR3 length: 14 amino acids. Germline V gives CDR1 SGHRS, CDR2 YFSETQ. Losses at the gene ends were 7 bases for V and 0 bases for J; bases not matched to a gene: 5. The CDR3 loop reads CASGSTGGSYEQYF. The CDR3, as DNA: TGCGCCAGCGGTTCGACAGGGGGCTCCTACGAGCAGTACTTC.

This clone was counted only a few times. The V gene is TRBV10-3, the J gene TRBJ2-2, with 7 bases lining up with TRBD2. Germline V CDR1 and CDR2: ENHRY, SYGVKD. J lost 5 bases, V lost 4 bases, and 4 bases had no gene match. The CDR3 totals 14 residues. The CDR3 region has the DNA TGTGCCATCAGTGGTATGGGAGGGACCGGGGAGCTGTTTTTT. The encoded protein is CAISGMGGTGELFF.

CDR3 residues: CASRPGRTSSYNEQFF. CDR3 in DNA: TGTGCCAGCAGACCAGGACGGACGAGCTCCTACAATGAGCAGTTCTTC. V usage is TRBV28 and J usage is TRBJ2-1, with D unresolved. The V and J ends lost 6 bases and 0 bases respectively, with 15 bases between them. The CDR3 consists of 16 residues. Germline CDR1 and CDR2: MDHEN and SYDVKM.

This sequence joins TRBV3-1 (or the pseudogene TRBV3-2) and TRBJ1-4, with no clear D. Trimming took 1 base from V and 10 from J, leaving 13 bases between them. Germline V gene sequence: CDR1 LGHDT, CDR2 YNNKEL (reference sequence). CDR3 length: 14 amino acids. This CDR3 reads CASSQGRRVGKLFF. As DNA, the CDR3 is TGTGCCAGCAGCCAAGGAAGGAGGGTGGGAAAACTGTTTTTT.

This chain joins TRBV27 and TRBJ2-7; 7 bases are a match to TRBD1. The germline V gene has CDR1 MNHEY and CDR2 SMNVEV (reference sequence). The CDR3 spans 15 residues. The V gene end was trimmed by 0 bases and the J gene end by 0 bases; junction bases not matched to a gene: 2. CDR3 DNA: TGTGCCAGCAGTTTATCGGGGACAGTCTCCTACGAGCAGTACTTC. Translation gives CASSLSGTVSYEQYF.